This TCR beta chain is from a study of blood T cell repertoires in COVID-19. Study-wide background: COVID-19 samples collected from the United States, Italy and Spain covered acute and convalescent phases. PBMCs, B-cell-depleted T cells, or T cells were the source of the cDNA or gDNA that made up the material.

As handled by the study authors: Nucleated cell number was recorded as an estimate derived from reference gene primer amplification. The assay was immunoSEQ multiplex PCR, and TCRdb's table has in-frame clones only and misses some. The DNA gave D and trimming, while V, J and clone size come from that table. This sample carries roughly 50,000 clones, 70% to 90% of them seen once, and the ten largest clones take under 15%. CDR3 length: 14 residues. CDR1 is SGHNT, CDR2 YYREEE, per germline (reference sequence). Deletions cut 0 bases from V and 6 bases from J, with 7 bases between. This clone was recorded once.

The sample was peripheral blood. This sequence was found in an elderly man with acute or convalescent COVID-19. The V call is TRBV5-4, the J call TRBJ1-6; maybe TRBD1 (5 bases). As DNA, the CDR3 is TGTGCCAGCAGCTTGGACAGGACTAATTCACCCCTCCACTTT. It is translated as CASSLDRTNSPLHF. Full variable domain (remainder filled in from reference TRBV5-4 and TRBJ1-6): ETGVTQSPTHLIKTRGQQVTLRCSSQSGHNTVSWYQQALGQGPQFIFQYYREEENGRGNFPPRFSGLQFPNYSSELNVNALELDDSALYLCASSLDRTNSPLHFGNGTRLTVT.